This T cell receptor (beta chain) was captured in a study of T cell responses to AZD1222 COVID-19 vaccine. The CDR3 is 12 residues long. CDR1 is KGHSH and CDR2 is LQKENI in the germline V gene. With 0 bases removed from V and 8 bases from J, the gap between germline ends came to 7 bases. Generated by immunoSEQ multiplex PCR, the TCRdb table keeps only in-frame clones and is missing some. The sample contains 150,000 or so clones, approximately 88% of which appear only once. The source material was peripheral blood, sampled on day 0 of AZD1222 vaccination. The V call is TRBV18, the J call TRBJ1-2; D gene ambiguous. The receptor was isolated from an adult in good health. This CDR3 reads CASSPPALGYTF. In nucleotides, the CDR3 is TGTGCCAGCTCACCACCGGCATTGGGCTACACCTTC.